These 27 T cell receptor beta chains were all obtained from the same sample, sequenced in a study of T-cell memory formation after mild COVID-19 (dated by TCRdb to the early 2020s). Libraries were constructed by 5' RACE. TCRdb shows the sequencer as Illumina NovaSeq 6000. The public reads were run again by TCRdb, first through fastp at Q25 and then through MiXCR, and only productive beta chains were kept. Rows matching on CDR3 protein sequence are summarized as one entry with the most common DNA and genes. For this sample there are 100,000 to 150,000 distinct CDR3 sequences; about 18% appear just once. The ten largest make up approximately 5.2% of the sample. Sequenced sample: PBMCs or a T cell subset sorted from them (not recorded which). The origin of the receptors is a young man who had mild COVID-19 (a few samples of this study predate the infection). The sample titles of this study are shuffled in the database, so cell type and time point are left out; the donor was told from shared clones.

This clonotype appeared a few times. The rearrangement links TRBV6-6 to TRBJ2-7; 8 bases are a match to TRBD1. V gave up 6 bases and J gave up 3 bases; unmatched junction bases: 10. From germline, CDR1 is MNHNY and CDR2 SVGAGI (reference sequence). The CDR3 runs to 15 residues. CDR3 amino acids: CASSPSPGQGYEQYV. The CDR3 nucleotides are TGTGCCAGCAGCCCCAGCCCCGGACAGGGCTACGAGCAGTACGTC.

The CDR3 region has the DNA TGTGCCAGCAGTTTGAAATCATTTTCGGTTCGTGGTCAGCCCCAGCATTTT. This codes for CASSLKSFSVRGQPQHF. This chain joins TRBV28 and TRBJ1-5; D not certain. CDR1 MDHEN and CDR2 SYDVKM come from the germline V gene. This CDR3 has 17 residues. The ends were cut back, 3 bases at V and 6 bases at J, with 21 bases in the middle.

This clonotype was seen a handful of times. The chain combines TRBV5-4 with TRBJ2-3; D possibly uses TRBD1 or TRBD2 (5 bases each). CDR1 is SGHNT, CDR2 YYREEE, per germline (reference sequence). V was pared by 4 bases and J by 6 bases, with 15 bases between. CDR3 length: 14 amino acids. CDR3 in DNA: TGTGCCAGCAGCGACGCCGGGGCTTCGGATACGCAGTATTTT. This gives the protein CASSDAGASDTQYF.

The V call is TRBV12-3 or TRBV12-4, the J call TRBJ1-3; possible D gene TRBD1, 5 bases. The CDR3 loop spans 16 amino acids. V was pared by 7 bases and J by 0 bases, with 16 bases between. The CDR3 is CASTLSGDPSGNTIYF. The CDR3 bases are TGTGCCAGCACTCTTTCGGGGGACCCCTCTGGAAACACCATATATTTT.

The V and J genes are TRBV5-1 and TRBJ2-2; perhaps TRBD1 as D (6 bases). V shed 0 bases and J shed 4 bases, with 7 bases lying between them. This CDR3 has 14 amino acids. Germline V gives CDR1 SGHRS, CDR2 YFSETQ. CDR3 coding DNA: TGCGCCAGCAGCTTGGGACAGGCCACCGGGGAGCTGTTTTTT. Translated: CASSLGQATGELFF.

The J gene is TRBJ2-5, the V gene TRBV6-1; D may match TRBD1 or TRBD2 (6 bases each). V shed 3 bases and J shed 5 bases, with 13 bases lying between them. Germline CDR1 and CDR2: MNHNS and SASEGT. The CDR3 is 14 residues long. CDR3 protein: CASSDTGRTETQYF. The DNA for the CDR3 is TGTGCCAGCAGTGATACAGGGAGGACGGAGACCCAGTACTTC.

The CDR3 DNA sequence: TGTGCCAGCAGCTTAAGGTTACTAGCGGGGAGTACTAGCACAGATACGCAGTATTTT. It codes for CASSLRLLAGSTSTDTQYF. The rearrangement joins TRBV7-2 to TRBJ2-3; 10 bases align to TRBD2. The V gene's germline CDR1 is SGHTA and CDR2 FQGNSA. With 2 bases clipped from V and 0 bases from J, the junction kept 11 bases outside the gene matches. The CDR3 covers 19 residues.

The V call is TRBV7-9, the J call TRBJ1-1; no firm D call. Trimming removed 5 bases at V and 1 base at J, with 8 bases between. In germline, CDR1 is SEHNR, CDR2 FQNEAQ (reference sequence). The CDR3 totals 13 residues. The CDR3 spells CASSPQPNTEAFF. The CDR3, as DNA: TGTGCCAGCAGCCCGCAGCCGAACACTGAAGCTTTCTTT. Filled out from reference TRBV7-9 and TRBJ1-1, the complete variable domain reads DTGVSQNPRHKITKRGQNVTFRCDPISEHNRLYWYRQTLGQGPEFLTYFQNEAQLEKSRLLSDRFSAERPKGSFSTLEIQRTEQGDSAMYLCASSPQPNTEAFFGQGTRLTVV.

This chain joins TRBV7-3 and TRBJ2-1, with D possibly being TRBD1 (6 bases). The germline CDR1 and CDR2 sequences are SGHTA and FQGTGA. Deletions cut 3 bases from V and 8 bases from J, with 14 bases between. There are 14 residues in the CDR3. CDR3 in amino acids: CASSFGSGGDEQFF. For the CDR3, the DNA is TGTGCCAGCAGCTTCGGTAGTGGGGGCGATGAGCAGTTCTTC.

The chain couples TRBV10-3 to TRBJ2-3; D may be TRBD2 (5 bases). The V gene's germline CDR1 is ENHRY and CDR2 SYGVKD. The CDR3 consists of 14 residues. Deletions cut 0 bases from V and 5 bases from J, with 9 bases between. The CDR3 loop is CAISESASQDTQYF. DNA of the CDR3: TGTGCCATCAGTGAGTCTGCTAGCCAAGATACGCAGTATTTT.

This clonotype was picked up a small number of times. V gene TRBV7-9 combines with J gene TRBJ2-5, with D uncertain. CDR3 length equals 16 residues. V lost 5 bases and J lost 5, with 21 bases in between. Germline CDR1 is SEHNR and CDR2 is FQNEAQ (reference sequence). The chain's CDR3 is CASSAAIGGSGETQYF. The CDR3, as DNA: TGTGCCAGCAGCGCAGCGATCGGTGGTTCTGGGGAGACCCAGTACTTC. The whole variable domain, filled in from reference TRBV7-9 and TRBJ2-5, reads DTGVSQNPRHKITKRGQNVTFRCDPISEHNRLYWYRQTLGQGPEFLTYFQNEAQLEKSRLLSDRFSAERPKGSFSTLEIQRTEQGDSAMYLCASSAAIGGSGETQYFGPGTRLLVL.

A few counts support this clonotype. The chain employs TRBV25-1 and TRBJ2-2, with no clear D. V lost 1 base, J lost 6 bases, and 9 bases lay in between. Germline CDR1 MGHDK, CDR2 SYGVNS. The CDR3 length is 14 residues. The CDR3 DNA reads as TGTGCCAGCAGTGAATTTGGTGGGGCCGGGGAGCTGTTTTTT. Translated, it gives CASSEFGGAGELFF.

The chain has TRBV7-8 and TRBJ2-1; maybe TRBD1 (5 bases). Germline-derived CDR1 and CDR2 are SGHVS and FQNEAQ. This CDR3 spans 19 amino acids. Trimming cost V 7 bases and J 7 bases, with 32 bases left between them. The CDR3 DNA is TGTGCCAGCACCCAACGGAGCAGCTTAGGGGTCGGAACGTGGAATGAGCAGTTCTTC. Protein: CASTQRSSLGVGTWNEQFF.

The V call is TRBV5-1, the J call TRBJ1-4; 8 nucleotides agree with TRBD1. The CDR3 consists of 13 residues. Germline V gene data show CDR1 as SGHRS and CDR2 as YFSETQ. V lost 7 bases and J lost 5; bases outside the gene matches: 4. Written as DNA, the CDR3 is TGCGCCAGCGGCCGGGACAGGAATGAAAAACTGTTTTTT. As protein: CASGRDRNEKLFF. The variable domain in full, with the rest retrieved from reference TRBV5-1 and TRBJ1-4, is KAGVTQTPRYLIKTRGQQVTLSCSPISGHRSVSWYQQTPGQGLQFLFEYFSETQRNKGNFPGRFSGRQFSNSRSEMNVSTLELGDSALYLCASGRDRNEKLFFGSGTQLSVL.

The CDR3 sequence is CASLVGRVNTEAFF. DNA for the CDR3: TGTGCCAGCCTAGTCGGCAGAGTGAACACTGAAGCTTTCTTT. The genes are TRBV6-2 or TRBV6-3 and TRBJ1-1; D call uncertain. Per germline, CDR1 MNHEY and CDR2 SVGEGT. CDR3 length: 14 amino acids. Trimming removed 8 bases at V and 0 bases at J, with 13 bases between.

This rearrangement joins TRBV20-1 to TRBJ2-1; perhaps TRBD2 as D (7 bases). Trimming removed 3 bases at V and 6 bases at J, with 15 bases between. The CDR3 runs 14 residues. Per the germline V gene, CDR1 is DFQATT and CDR2 is SNEGSKA (reference sequence). The CDR3: CSARAMRGGNEQFF. The CDR3 nucleotides read TGCAGTGCTAGGGCTATGAGGGGGGGCAATGAGCAGTTCTTC.

The rearrangement links TRBV12-3 or TRBV12-4 to TRBJ1-3, with D uncertain. The CDR3 runs 13 residues. V lost 7 bases to trimming and J lost 8 bases, with 15 bases between them. The CDR3: CASTLSGWHTIYF. CDR3 DNA sequence: TGTGCCAGCACCCTCTCCGGTTGGCACACCATATATTTT.

In this sample, this clonotype turned up a few times. V usage is TRBV28 and J usage is TRBJ1-6; a possible D gene is TRBD1 (6 bases). The germline V gene has CDR1 MDHEN and CDR2 SYDVKM. V lost 5 bases and J lost 15, with 11 bases in between. The CDR3 sequence is 11 residues long. The CDR3 loop is CASSLTGLLHF. The CDR3 DNA reads as TGTGCCAGCAGTCTGACAGGACTCCTCCACTTT.

This clonotype was counted only a few times. V and J are TRBV11-2 and TRBJ2-3, with 11 bases matching TRBD2. The CDR3 runs to 15 residues. Losses at the gene ends were 6 bases for V and 4 bases for J; bases not matched to a gene: 6. Germline CDR1 reads SGHAT; CDR2 reads FQNNGV. The chain's CDR3 is CASSYSGGVSDTQYF. The CDR3 nucleotides are TGTGCCAGCAGTTATAGCGGGGGGGTATCAGATACGCAGTATTTT.

This clonotype was seen only a few times. The chain combines TRBV5-4 with TRBJ2-3; TRBD1 aligns across 7 bases. The V segment lost 3 bases and the J segment 2 bases; nucleotides outside the gene matches: 12. Germline CDR1 and CDR2: SGHNT and YYREEE (reference sequence). The CDR3 covers 17 residues. This CDR3 is CASSYAGTALPTDTQYF. CDR3 coding DNA: TGTGCCAGCAGCTACGCCGGGACAGCGCTGCCCACAGATACGCAGTATTTT.

The sample holds a few counts of this clonotype. The V gene is TRBV28, the J gene TRBJ1-3; no firm D call. V was pared by 3 bases and J by 0 bases, with 12 bases between. The CDR3 covers 16 residues. CDR1 MDHEN and CDR2 SYDVKM come from the germline V gene. Written as DNA, the CDR3 is TGTGCCAGCAGTTTCTCAGCTAGACTCTCTGGAAACACCATATATTTT. Residues: CASSFSARLSGNTIYF.

The CDR3 bases are TGCGCCAGCAGCTTGGGGGCAGATTTGCAGCCCCAGCATTTT. Residues: CASSLGADLQPQHF. J is TRBJ1-5 and V is TRBV5-1; D remains unclear. V was trimmed by 0 bases and J by 7 bases, leaving 11 bases between them. The CDR3 is made up of 14 amino acids. CDR1 is SGHRS and CDR2 is YFSETQ in the germline V gene.

This chain connects TRBV20-1 to TRBJ1-2; D is perhaps TRBD1 (6 bases). The CDR3 is made up of 15 amino acids. Germline V gene data show CDR1 as DFQATT and CDR2 as SNEGSKA (reference sequence). Trimming cost V 1 base and J 4 bases, with 16 bases left between them. This chain's CDR3 is CSARAQEQGPYGYTF. The CDR3, as DNA: TGCAGTGCTAGAGCACAAGAACAGGGCCCCTATGGCTACACCTTC.

This clonotype was observed a handful of times. V is TRBV19 and J is TRBJ2-7; TRBD1 matches 8 bases. Germline trimming cut 6 bases from V and 3 bases from J; bases unmatched to any gene: 7. The CDR3 spans 14 residues. Germline loops: CDR1 LNHDA, CDR2 SQIVND (reference sequence). The CDR3 bases are TGTGCCAGTAGCGTCGGACAGGGCGGCTACGAGCAGTACTTC. It codes for CASSVGQGGYEQYF.

In this sample, this clonotype turned up a few times. Its ends do not fully match the called genes, so a read error is possible. This rearrangement joins TRBV7-2 to TRBJ2-2; TRBD2 aligns across 9 bases. Germline-derived CDR1 and CDR2 are SGHTA and FQGNSA. The CDR3 covers 15 residues. The CDR3 loop reads CASSIAGAPTGELFF. CDR3 bases: TGTGCCAGCAGCATAGCGGGGGCACCCACCGGGGAGCTGTTTTTT.

This clonotype has a handful of counts. The rearrangement joins TRBV6-1 to TRBJ2-5; D may be TRBD2 (7 bases). Germline lookup yields CDR1 MNHNS and CDR2 SASEGT. The length of the CDR3 is 16 residues. The ends were cut back, 1 base at V and 5 bases at J, with 17 bases in the middle. CDR3 nucleotide sequence: TGTGCCAGCAGTGAAGAGTTGTGGGGGGGCAGGGAGACCCAGTACTTC. This sequence encodes CASSEELWGGRETQYF.

A note on this clonotype: Germline is not matched at one junction end, which may reflect a read error. The chain recombines TRBV12-3 or TRBV12-4 with TRBJ1-2; a possible D gene is TRBD1 (5 bases). The CDR3 spans 13 residues. The DNA of the CDR3 is TGTGCCAGCAGTGCCGGGACTAACAATGGCTACACCTTC. Its translation is CASSAGTNNGYTF.